These 13 T cell receptor beta chains share one sample of origin, sequenced in a study of shared clonotypes between healthy human individuals. Sequencing used immunoSEQ multiplex PCR; TCRdb keeps in-frame clones, though not all of them. Among around 2,000,000 clones listed, over 85% were seen once. CD45RO negativity and positive selection for CCR7 defined naive CD8 cells, a population that excluded terminally differentiated effector memory CD45RA+ cells. Sequenced: naive CD8+ T cells sorted from blood. Receptor source: a man aged 18 to 29 in good health.

In regard to this clone: An end of the junction differs from the germline gene, which may be a read error. The J gene is TRBJ2-3, the V gene TRBV7-2; D ambiguous. The CDR3 has 16 residues. Looked up from germline, CDR1 is SGHTA and CDR2 is FQGNSA. The CDR3 bases are TGTGCCAGCAGCTTAAGACCCCAGCTAAACCCCGTTCCCAGGTGTTTT. As protein: CASSLRPQLNPVPRCF. Filled out from reference TRBV7-2 and TRBJ2-3, the complete variable domain reads GAGVSQSPSNKVTEKGKDVELRCDPISGHTALYWYRQSLGQGLEFLIYFQGNSAPDKSGLPSDRFSAERTGGSVSTLTIQRTQQEDSAVYLCASSLRPQLNPVPRCFGPGTRLTVL.

The chain carries TRBV5-1 and TRBJ2-1; D is unresolved. Germline V gene sequence: CDR1 SGHRS, CDR2 YFSETQ. Trimming removed 2 bases from V and 9 bases from J, with 9 bases in between. This CDR3 is 12 amino acids long. The CDR3 sequence is CASSFDMGEQFF. CDR3 coding DNA: TGCGCCAGCAGCTTTGATATGGGTGAGCAGTTCTTC.

About this clone: Additional DNA sequences in this sample encode the identical CDR3. This rearrangement joins TRBV28 to TRBJ2-7; possible D gene TRBD2, 5 bases. Germline V gene sequence: CDR1 MDHEN, CDR2 SYDVKM. This CDR3 comprises 13 residues. Trimming removed 3 bases from V and 1 base from J, with 7 bases in between. The CDR3 nucleotides are TGTGCCAGCAGTTTCAGCGGATCCTACGAGCAGTACTTC. It is translated as CASSFSGSYEQYF.

The chain carries TRBV4-1 and TRBJ2-1; perhaps TRBD2 as D (6 bases). Germline V gives CDR1 MGHRA, CDR2 YSYEKL. Trimming removed 0 bases at V and 0 bases at J, with 12 bases between. The length of the CDR3 is 17 residues. The CDR3 loop reads CASSQEEVSGSYNEQFF. The CDR3 bases are TGCGCCAGCAGCCAAGAAGAGGTTAGCGGCTCCTACAATGAGCAGTTCTTC.

The chain joins TRBV7-9 to TRBJ1-5; TRBD1 matches at 11 bases. The CDR3 has 17 amino acids. Losses at the gene ends were 7 bases for V and 0 bases for J; bases not matched to a gene: 8. In germline, CDR1 is SEHNR, CDR2 FQNEAQ (reference sequence). This chain's CDR3 is CASTFGQGADSNQPQHF. The CDR3 DNA sequence: TGTGCCAGCACCTTCGGACAGGGGGCAGATAGCAATCAGCCCCAGCATTTT.

This clone came up once. The sample holds other DNA sequences that translate to the same CDR3. The chain is built from TRBV4-1 and TRBJ2-3; either TRBD1 or TRBD2 may fit D (5 bases each). The CDR3 sequence is 14 residues long. V gave up 3 bases and J gave up 2 bases, with 9 bases separating them. From germline, CDR1 is MGHRA and CDR2 YSYEKL. Here the CDR3 DNA reads TGCGCCAGCAGCCAGGGACCTCTCACAGATACGCAGTATTTT. This codes for CASSQGPLTDTQYF.

The J gene is TRBJ2-7, the V gene TRBV6-1; a weak D match, TRBD2 (5 bases). Trimming took off 2 bases at V and 2 bases at J, with 10 bases between the two ends. CDR1 and CDR2 from the germline V gene are MNHNS and SASEGT. This CDR3 is built from 14 residues. The CDR3: CASSETTGTYEQYF. For the CDR3, the DNA is TGTGCCAGCAGTGAAACGACGGGGACCTACGAGCAGTACTTC.

The chain links TRBV6-5 to TRBJ2-1; D is unresolved. V shed 8 bases and J shed 5 bases, with 7 bases lying between them. Per the germline V gene, CDR1 is MNHEY and CDR2 is SVGAGI. The CDR3 contains 11 residues. CDR3: CASGPDNEQFF. The CDR3 bases are TGTGCCAGCGGACCTGACAATGAGCAGTTCTTC.

The chain carries TRBV9 and TRBJ1-1, with D uncertain. Trimming pared 1 base from V and 3 bases from J, leaving 10 bases between. This CDR3 spans 14 amino acids. CDR1 SGDLS and CDR2 YYNGEE come from the germline V gene. CDR3 sequence (DNA): TGTGCCAGCAGCGTAAGATCCCAAGACACTGAAGCTTTCTTT. This sequence encodes CASSVRSQDTEAFF.

The V and J genes are TRBV28 and TRBJ2-3, with D perhaps TRBD1 or TRBD2 (5 bases each). CDR1 and CDR2 (germline): MDHEN, SYDVKM. The V gene lost 3 bases and the J gene lost 1 base, with 11 bases spanning the gap. The CDR3 length is 15 residues. CDR3 sequence: CASSFGTGGTDTQYF. DNA for the CDR3: TGTGCCAGCAGTTTTGGGACCGGGGGCACAGATACGCAGTATTTT.

This chain uses TRBV21-1 with TRBJ1-4; the D call TRBD1 from the table was never checked on the DNA. TRBV21-1 has pseudogene status. This CDR3 has 18 amino acids. CDR3 sequence reads: CASKRDRRGKATNEKLFF. For the CDR3, the DNA is TGTGCCAGCAAGAGGGACAGGAGGGGAAAAGCAACTAATGAAAAACTGTTTTTT.

V and J are TRBV15 and TRBJ2-1; 14 bases fit TRBD2. Germline CDR1 is LNHNV and CDR2 is YYDKDF (reference sequence). With 0 bases clipped from V and 5 bases from J, the junction kept 3 bases outside the gene matches. This CDR3 has 17 residues. The chain's CDR3 is CATSREGLAGEDNEQFF. For the CDR3, the DNA is TGTGCCACCAGCAGAGAGGGACTAGCGGGAGAAGACAATGAGCAGTTCTTC.

V gene TRBV9 combines with J gene TRBJ2-5, with TRBD2 matching 9 bases. This CDR3 has 16 amino acids. CDR1 is SGDLS and CDR2 is YYNGEE in the germline V gene. Trimming at V came to 0 bases and at J to 3 bases, leaving 6 bases not matched to a gene. The CDR3 sequence: CASSVVAGLAKETQYF. CDR3 sequence (DNA): TGTGCCAGCAGCGTAGTCGCGGGACTAGCTAAAGAGACCCAGTACTTC.